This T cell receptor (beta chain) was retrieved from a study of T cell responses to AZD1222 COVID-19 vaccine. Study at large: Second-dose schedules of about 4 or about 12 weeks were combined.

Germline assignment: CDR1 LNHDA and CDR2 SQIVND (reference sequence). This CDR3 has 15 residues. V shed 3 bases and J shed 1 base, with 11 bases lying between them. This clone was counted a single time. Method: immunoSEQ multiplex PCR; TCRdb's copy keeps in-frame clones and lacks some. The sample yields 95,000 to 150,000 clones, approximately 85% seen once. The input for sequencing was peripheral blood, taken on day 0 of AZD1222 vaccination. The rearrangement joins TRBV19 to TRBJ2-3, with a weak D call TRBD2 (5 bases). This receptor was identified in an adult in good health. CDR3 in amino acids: CASSIEGLGTDTQYF. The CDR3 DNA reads TGTGCCAGTAGTATCGAGGGTTTGGGCACAGATACGCAGTATTTT.